These T cell receptor beta chains were read from a single sample in a study of blood T cells in healthy people across ages. TCRdb called the 5' RACE reads again in MiXCR, with one record for every CDR3 protein. The sample consists of approximately 320,000 distinct CDR3 sequences, 25% to 30% of them appearing once. Sequenced material: blood. All receptors derive from a woman aged 70-85 years in good health. The CDR3 runs from the conserved cysteine through the conserved F or W. The D gene is left open where the match is weak. Expanded clones are given a class, and other clones once, few, many or no size at all.

j_call clone_size d_call v_call cdr3_aa cdr3_nt
TRBJ2-1 . . TRBV20-1 CSAVLIAAVNEQFF TGCAGTGCGGTCCTGATAGCGGCCGTCAATGAGCAGTTCTTC
TRBJ1-4 . TRBD1 TRBV7-2 CASSPRDSQFNEKLFF TGTGCCAGCAGCCCCCGGGACAGCCAATTTAATGAAAAACTGTTTTTT
TRBJ2-1 . . TRBV20-1 CSASDGSSIYNEQFF TGCAGTGCTAGTGACGGGAGTTCGATCTACAATGAGCAGTTCTTC
TRBJ2-1 . . TRBV28 CASSFTTTAEQFF TGTGCCAGCAGTTTTACCACGACAGCCGAGCAGTTCTTC
TRBJ1-6 . . TRBV7-9 CASSLAQGNNSPLHF TGTGCCAGCAGCTTAGCTCAGGGGAACAATTCACCCCTCCACTTT
TRBJ2-3 . . TRBV7-9 CAGSTAGSNADTQYF TGTGCAGGATCAACGGCAGGGAGTAATGCAGATACGCAGTATTTT
TRBJ2-7 few TRBD1 TRBV20-1 CSAREGQGVYEQYF TGCAGTGCTAGAGAGGGACAGGGGGTCTACGAGCAGTACTTC
TRBJ2-7 few . TRBV7-9 CASSLVPYRGGKYEQYF TGTGCCAGCAGCTTAGTCCCATACAGGGGCGGGAAATACGAGCAGTACTTC
TRBJ1-5 . . TRBV28 CASTGGAQPQHF TGTGCCAGCACCGGGGGGGCTCAGCCCCAGCATTTT
TRBJ2-7 few . TRBV4-3 CASSQDYRYEQYF TGCGCCAGCAGCCAAGATTATCGGTACGAGCAGTACTTC
TRBJ1-5 . . TRBV12-3/TRBV12-4 CASRGTGEGQPQHF TGTGCCAGCAGAGGGACTGGCGAGGGGCAGCCCCAGCATTTT
TRBJ2-7 few TRBD1 TRBV28 CASSTGAGRSYEQYF TGTGCCAGCAGCACAGGGGCGGGCAGGTCCTACGAGCAGTACTTC
TRBJ2-7 . TRBD2 TRBV28 CASSPSSGGAYEQYF TGTGCCAGCAGTCCCTCTAGCGGCGGCGCCTACGAGCAGTACTTC
TRBJ2-2 once . TRBV4-1 CASSQQANTGELFF TGCGCCAGCAGCCAACAGGCGAACACCGGGGAGCTGTTTTTT
TRBJ2-7 . TRBD2 TRBV6-1 CASSPEAGSSYEQYF TGTGCCAGCAGTCCCGAAGCGGGGAGCTCCTACGAGCAGTACTTC
TRBJ2-1 few . TRBV5-1 CASSDRNSYNEQFF TGCGCCAGCAGCGACCGGAACTCCTACAATGAGCAGTTCTTC
TRBJ2-1 . TRBD2 TRBV29-1 CSVRMGQGLAGALYEQFF TGCAGCGTCAGGATGGGACAGGGACTAGCGGGAGCTCTCTATGAGCAGTTCTTC
TRBJ1-1 few . TRBV6-5 CASSYADNRGTEAFF TGTGCCAGCAGTTACGCGGACAATAGGGGCACTGAAGCTTTCTTT
TRBJ2-1 . . TRBV29-1 CSVEMGGYEQFF TGCAGCGTTGAAATGGGGGGATATGAGCAGTTCTTC
TRBJ2-1 . . TRBV10-3 CAISEFLEQFF TGTGCCATCAGTGAGTTTCTTGAGCAGTTCTTC
TRBJ2-5 many . TRBV27 CASSPLLQETQYF TGTGCCAGCAGTCCGCTCCTCCAAGAGACCCAGTACTTC
TRBJ1-1 many TRBD1 TRBV3-1 CASSTGGITEAFF TGTGCCAGTTCTACAGGGGGCATCACTGAAGCTTTCTTT
TRBJ1-5 few TRBD1 TRBV29-1 CSVRQGGGNQPQHF TGCAGCGTAAGACAGGGTGGAGGCAATCAGCCCCAGCATTTT
TRBJ1-5 . . TRBV15 CATSRDRNSNQPQHF TGTGCCACCAGCAGAGACAGGAATAGCAATCAGCCCCAGCATTTT
TRBJ2-6 few . TRBV20-1 CSASSGAGANVLTF TGCAGTGCTAGTAGTGGGGCTGGGGCCAACGTCCTGACTTTC
TRBJ1-4 many . TRBV27 CASSPGAGEKLFF TGTGCCAGCTCCCCAGGGGCTGGTGAAAAACTGTTTTTT
TRBJ1-4 few . TRBV15 CATSRSVATNEKLFF TGTGCCACCAGTAGGTCGGTTGCAACTAATGAAAAACTGTTTTTT
TRBJ2-1 . TRBD1 TRBV7-2 CASSQGETYNEQFF TGTGCCAGCAGCCAGGGGGAAACCTACAATGAGCAGTTCTTC
TRBJ2-5 few . TRBV27 CASSLFGRQETQYF TGTGCCAGCAGTTTATTCGGAAGGCAAGAGACCCAGTACTTC
TRBJ1-2 . . TRBV12-3/TRBV12-4 CASSPTAGRFGHTF TGTGCCAGCAGTCCCACCGCAGGCCGCTTCGGCCACACCTTC
TRBJ1-5 . . TRBV2 CASSGKDRNQPQHF TGTGCCAGCAGTGGAAAGGACCGGAATCAGCCCCAGCATTTT
TRBJ2-5 few TRBD2 TRBV14 CASSRLATQETQYF TGTGCCAGCAGTAGACTAGCGACACAAGAGACCCAGTACTTC
TRBJ1-6 few . TRBV25-1 CASSPNYYNSPLHF TGTGCCAGCAGTCCGAACTATTATAATTCGCCCCTCCACTTT
TRBJ2-1 few . TRBV9 CASSVALGTDNEQFF TGTGCCAGCAGCGTAGCGTTGGGTACCGACAATGAGCAGTTCTTC
TRBJ1-1 . . TRBV20-1 CSASKSVMNTEAFF TGCAGTGCGTCCAAGTCGGTAATGAACACTGAAGCTTTCTTT
TRBJ2-5 many . TRBV29-1 CSVPTHGYQETQYF TGCAGCGTCCCGACGCACGGGTATCAAGAGACCCAGTACTTC
TRBJ2-7 few . TRBV20-1 CSAGRTAVEQYF TGCAGTGCTGGGCGGACTGCAGTGGAGCAGTACTTC
TRBJ2-7 few . TRBV28 CASSAYYEQYF TGTGCCAGCAGCGCCTACTACGAGCAGTACTTC
TRBJ2-7 few . TRBV20-1 CSARDLASYEQYF TGCAGTGCTAGAGATTTAGCCAGCTACGAGCAGTACTTC
TRBJ1-4 . TRBD1 TRBV7-2 CASSLAEGAGEKLFF TGTGCCAGCAGCTTAGCGGAGGGGGCAGGGGAAAAACTGTTTTTT
TRBJ2-7 . TRBD2 TRBV5-1 CASKPFQERGGYEQYF TGCGCCAGCAAGCCCTTTCAGGAGCGGGGCGGTTACGAGCAGTACTTC
TRBJ2-7 . TRBD1 TRBV29-1 CSVEETGAGYEQYF TGCAGCGTCGAGGAGACAGGGGCGGGGTACGAGCAGTACTTC
TRBJ2-2 . . TRBV5-1 CASSLYDSNTGELFF TGCGCCAGCTCTCTCTATGATTCGAACACCGGGGAGCTGTTTTTT
TRBJ2-5 few . TRBV21-1 CASSPLRDNLETQYF TGTGCCAGCAGCCCCCTCCGGGATAATCTTGAGACCCAGTACTTC
TRBJ2-2 few TRBD1 TRBV7-2 CASSPRDRNTGELFF TGTGCCAGCAGCCCACGGGACAGGAACACCGGGGAGCTGTTTTTT
TRBJ2-7 . . TRBV4-3 CASSQVGAYEQYF TGCGCCAGCAGCCAAGTGGGGGCCTATGAGCAGTACTTC
TRBJ2-7 few . TRBV20-1 CSAGGGSYEQYF TGCAGTGCGGGAGGTGGGAGCTACGAGCAGTACTTC
TRBJ2-7 . . TRBV29-1 CSVGRTGSYEQYF TGCAGCGTTGGCCGGACGGGAAGCTACGAGCAGTACTTC
TRBJ2-3 few . TRBV7-2 CASSRGTPADTQYF TGTGCCAGCAGCCGAGGGACCCCCGCAGATACGCAGTATTTT
TRBJ2-5 . . TRBV5-4 CATPLTGEAQYF TGTGCCACGCCGTTGACCGGAGAGGCCCAGTACTTC
TRBJ2-1 few . TRBV25-1 CASSEFGSISQFF TGTGCCAGCAGTGAATTCGGTAGCATTTCGCAGTTCTTC
TRBJ1-4 few . TRBV7-9 CATKAAGKSEKLFF TGTGCCACCAAAGCGGCAGGGAAATCTGAAAAACTGTTTTTT